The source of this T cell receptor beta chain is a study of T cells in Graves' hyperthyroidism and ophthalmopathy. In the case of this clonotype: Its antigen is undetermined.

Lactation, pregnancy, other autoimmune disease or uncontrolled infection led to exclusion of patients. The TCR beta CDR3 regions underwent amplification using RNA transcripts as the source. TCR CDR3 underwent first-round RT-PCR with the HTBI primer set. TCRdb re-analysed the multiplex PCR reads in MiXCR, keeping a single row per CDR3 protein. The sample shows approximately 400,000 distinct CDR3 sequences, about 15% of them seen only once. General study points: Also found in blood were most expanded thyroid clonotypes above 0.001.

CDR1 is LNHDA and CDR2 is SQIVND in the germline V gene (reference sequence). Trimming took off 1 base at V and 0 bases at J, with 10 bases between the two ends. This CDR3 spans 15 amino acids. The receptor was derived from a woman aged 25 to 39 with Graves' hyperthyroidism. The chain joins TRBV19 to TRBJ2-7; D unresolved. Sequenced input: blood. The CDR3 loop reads CASSIGGSRSYEQYF. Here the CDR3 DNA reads TGTGCCAGTAGTATAGGTGGATCTCGCTCCTACGAGCAGTACTTC.